Each of the 16 T cell receptor beta chains below was sequenced from the same sample in a study of blood T cell repertoires in COVID-19. The data were produced by immunoSEQ multiplex PCR, yet TCRdb's version contains in-frame clones alone and is incomplete. This table has roughly 200,000 clones, more than 75% appearing once. The sequenced sample consisted of peripheral blood. All receptors derive from a woman in her forties or fifties with active or convalescent COVID-19.

V gene TRBV29-1 combines with J gene TRBJ1-1; 8 nucleotides line up with TRBD1. J was trimmed by 2 bases and V by 5 bases; bases with no gene match: 7. There are 14 residues in the CDR3. Germline V gene sequence: CDR1 SQVTM, CDR2 ANQGSEA. CDR3 amino acids: CSVPGQGLNTEAFF. For the CDR3, the DNA is TGCAGCGTTCCCGGACAGGGCTTAAACACTGAAGCTTTCTTT.

The J gene is TRBJ1-6, the V gene TRBV2, with a tentative D call TRBD1 (5 bases). CDR3 length: 13 amino acids. Germline V CDR1 and CDR2: SNHLY, FYNNEI. Trimming shortened V by 3 bases and J by 9 bases, and 9 bases separated the two germline ends. In DNA, the CDR3 is TGTGCCAGCAGTGAGGGTCAGGGTTCACCCCTCCACTTT. Protein: CASSEGQGSPLHF.

The gene calls are TRBV14 and TRBJ2-5, with D maybe TRBD1 (6 bases). Germline assignment: CDR1 SGHDN and CDR2 FVKESK. Trimming took 1 base from V and 11 from J, leaving 14 bases between them. The CDR3 has 13 residues. The CDR3 DNA reads TGTGCCAGCAGCCAAGGGATAACAGGGTCACAGTACTTC. It encodes CASSQGITGSQYF.

This clone occurred once. The V and J genes are TRBV3-1 (or the pseudogene TRBV3-2) and TRBJ1-2; D is perhaps TRBD1 (5 bases). This CDR3 contains 15 residues. The germline gives CDR1 LGHDT, CDR2 YNNKEL (reference sequence). Trimming took 1 base from V and 5 from J, leaving 14 bases between them. CDR3 sequence reads: CASSQGPTAPYGYTF. DNA for the CDR3: TGTGCCAGCAGCCAAGGCCCGACAGCCCCTTATGGCTACACCTTC.

V usage is TRBV15 and J usage is TRBJ2-3; 7 bases map to TRBD2. The CDR3 is made up of 16 amino acids. Looked up from germline, CDR1 is LNHNV and CDR2 is YYDKDF (reference sequence). The J segment lost 0 bases and the V segment lost 0 bases, leaving 3 bases of the junction unmatched. CDR3 residues: CATSRDGRGSTDTQYF. DNA for the CDR3: TGTGCCACCAGCAGAGATGGGAGGGGAAGCACAGATACGCAGTATTTT.

The V and J genes are TRBV19 and TRBJ1-1; D unresolved. Germline V CDR1 and CDR2: LNHDA, SQIVND (reference sequence). Trimming left V 4 bases short and J 1 base short, with 16 bases between. The CDR3 sequence is 16 residues long. In nucleotides, the CDR3 is TGTGCCAGTAGTAGGGCCACAGTGAGAACGAACACTGAAGCTTTCTTT. It translates to CASSRATVRTNTEAFF.

The chain carries TRBV10-3 and TRBJ1-1; TRBD1 is a possible D gene (5 bases). The CDR3 covers 15 residues. V was trimmed by 3 bases and J by 4 bases, leaving 15 bases between them. The germline CDR1 and CDR2 sequences are ENHRY and SYGVKD. In DNA, the CDR3 is TGTGCCATCAGTGACGAGACCCCCGGGGGCACTGAAGCTTTCTTT. Its protein product is CAISDETPGGTEAFF.

CDR3 loop: CASSYGTGPAEAFF. CDR3 DNA sequence: TGTGCCAGCAGTTATGGGACAGGGCCAGCTGAAGCTTTCTTT. The chain employs TRBV6-5 and TRBJ1-1, with 9 positions matching TRBD1. Trimming took 3 bases from V and 6 from J; bases not matched to a gene: 5. Per the germline V gene, CDR1 is MNHEY and CDR2 is SVGAGI. The CDR3 consists of 14 residues.

This chain uses TRBV13 with TRBJ2-1, with TRBD2 matching over 12 bases. Trimming took 5 bases from V and 0 from J; bases not matched to a gene: 8. Germline CDR1 is PRHDT and CDR2 is FYEKMQ (reference sequence). The CDR3 is 18 residues long. CDR3: CASSDRTSGNLSYNEQFF. The CDR3 coding sequence is TGTGCCAGCAGCGATCGGACTAGCGGGAACCTCTCCTACAATGAGCAGTTCTTC. Full variable domain (outside the CDR3, taken from reference TRBV13 and TRBJ2-1): AAGVIQSPRHLIKEKRETATLKCYPIPRHDTVYWYQQGPGQDPQFLISFYEKMQSDKGSIPDRFSAQQFSDYHSELNMSSLELGDSALYFCASSDRTSGNLSYNEQFFGPGTRLTVL.

This clone was detected a few times. The chain links TRBV7-3 to TRBJ2-3; D uncertain. Trimming stripped 2 bases from V and 3 bases from J, with 9 bases between. Germline V gene lookup returns CDR1 SGHTA and CDR2 FQGTGA. This CDR3 comprises 14 residues. The CDR3 region has the DNA TGTGCCAGCAGCTTAGCCCCTAGTACAGATACGCAGTATTTT. Its translation: CASSLAPSTDTQYF.

The chain is built from TRBV7-2 and TRBJ2-1, with TRBD2 matching 7 bases. This CDR3 has 15 amino acids. V gave up 3 bases and J gave up 0 bases; unmatched junction bases: 2. The germline gives CDR1 SGHTA, CDR2 FQGNSA. The CDR3 DNA sequence: TGTGCCAGCAGCTTTAGCGGGCACTCCTACAATGAGCAGTTCTTC. Protein: CASSFSGHSYNEQFF. The entire variable domain, with the rest obtained from reference TRBV7-2 and TRBJ2-1, is as follows: GAGVSQSPSNKVTEKGKDVELRCDPISGHTALYWYRQSLGQGLEFLIYFQGNSAPDKSGLPSDRFSAERTGGSVSTLTIQRTQQEDSAVYLCASSFSGHSYNEQFFGPGTRLTVL.

There are a few counts of this clone. The same CDR3 arises from other DNA sequences in this sample as well. This chain links TRBV9 with TRBJ1-6, with 9 bases fitting TRBD1. CDR1 is SGDLS, CDR2 YYNGEE, per germline. The CDR3 has 17 amino acids. The V segment lost 3 bases and the J segment 2 bases; nucleotides outside the gene matches: 6. CDR3 DNA sequence: TGTGCCAGCAGCGAAGGACAGGGGTTCCCCTATAATTCACCCCTCCACTTT. Its protein is CASSEGQGFPYNSPLHF. Filled out from reference TRBV9 and TRBJ1-6, the complete variable domain reads DSGVTQTPKHLITATGQRVTLRCSPRSGDLSVYWYQQSLDQGLQFLIQYYNGEERAKGNILERFSAQQFPDLHSELNLSSLELGDSALYFCASSEGQGFPYNSPLHFGNGTRLTVT.

This chain connects TRBV29-1 to TRBJ1-1; 8 nucleotides match TRBD1. V lost 1 base and J lost 8; bases outside the gene matches: 12. The CDR3 totals 15 residues. CDR1 and CDR2 from the germline V gene are SQVTM and ANQGSEA. The CDR3 coding sequence is TGCAGCGTTGAAGCAACAGGGGGGGGAGGTGTAGAAGCTTTCTTT. It translates to CSVEATGGGGVEAFF.

This chain connects TRBV7-8 to TRBJ2-2; 11 nucleotides agree with TRBD1. The length of the CDR3 is 15 residues. Germline CDR1 SGHVS, CDR2 FQNEAQ. With 5 bases clipped from V and 2 bases from J, the junction kept 1 base outside the gene matches. CDR3 nucleotides: TGTGCCAGCAGCAGGACAGGGGGCAACACCGGGGAGCTGTTTTTT. Translation gives CASSRTGGNTGELFF.

V usage is TRBV19 and J usage is TRBJ1-5, with 7 nucleotides matching TRBD1. The CDR3 is 13 residues long. The trim removed 6 bases at V and 6 bases at J, leaving 5 bases unmatched. CDR1 LNHDA and CDR2 SQIVND come from the germline V gene (reference sequence). CDR3 nucleotides: TGTGCCAGTAGCCGTGACAGGGTTCAGCCCCAGCATTTT. It encodes CASSRDRVQPQHF.

V and J are TRBV5-5 and TRBJ1-1; 9 bases line up with TRBD1. The CDR3 is made up of 14 amino acids. Germline assignment: CDR1 SGHKS and CDR2 YYEKEE (reference sequence). Trimming at V came to 5 bases and at J to 5 bases, leaving 7 bases not matched to a gene. CDR3 nucleotide sequence: TGTGCCAGCAGTTGGGACAGGGTGTGGACTGAAGCTTTCTTT. Residues: CASSWDRVWTEAFF.